This T cell receptor beta chain was identified during a study of shared clonotypes between healthy human individuals. The study ran the assay at deep level. Each PCR replicate from the sorted subsets contained 200 to 250 ng DNA, which is some 32,000 T cell genomes. This table comes from immunoSEQ multiplex PCR, and its TCRdb copy is limited to in-frame clones, with some not included. Seen here are around 1,900,000 clones, about 93% observed once, and the top ten hold about 1.7%. Naive-designated CD8 cells lacked CD45RO, were positively enriched for CCR7, and omitted terminally differentiated effector memory CD45RA+ cells. The germline V and J ends were trimmed by 0 bases and 2 bases, with 4 bases remaining between them. The CDR3 totals 13 residues. Germline CDR1 and CDR2: SGDLS and YYNGEE. This clone was counted only a few times.

Input material: naive CD8+ T cells from PBMCs. This chain joins TRBV9 and TRBJ2-3; no firm D call. The receptor's source is a man aged 18 to 30 in good health. Some clones in this sample may be carry-over from other donors' samples. In nucleotides, the CDR3 is TGTGCCAGCAGCGTAGGGTTCACAGATACGCAGTATTTT. As protein: CASSVGFTDTQYF.